Each of the 22 T cell receptor beta chains below was sequenced from the same sample in a study of Ad26.COV2.S vaccination and SARS-CoV-2 variants. Produced via immunoSEQ multiplex PCR; TCRdb's table is partial and in-frame only. Of approximately 300,000 clones in the sample, about 86% were seen once. Noted treatment: about 20 received Ad26.COV2.S at low or high dose, single or two shots; roughly five received placebo; per-sample allocation not given. Day 63 after the first injection of vaccine or placebo was the sampling time. This sample comprised peripheral blood, obtained in a trial of Ad26.COV2.S vaccine versus placebo. Receptor source: a person aged 18-60 years who received the Ad26.COV2.S COVID-19 vaccine or a placebo.

The rearrangement links TRBV19 to TRBJ1-2; D might be TRBD1 (5 bases). Deletions cut 9 bases from V and 4 bases from J, with 12 bases between. The V gene's germline CDR1 is LNHDA and CDR2 SQIVND (reference sequence). This CDR3 comprises 12 residues. CDR3 region: CASTRRGYGYTF. The CDR3 DNA reads TGTGCCAGCACCCGAAGGGGCTATGGCTACACCTTC.

The gene calls are TRBV3-1 (or the pseudogene TRBV3-2) and TRBJ2-1; weak D call: TRBD2 (5 bases). There are 14 residues in the CDR3. The ends were cut back, 2 bases at V and 4 bases at J, with 9 bases in the middle. Looked up from germline, CDR1 is LGHDT and CDR2 is YNNKEL (reference sequence). The CDR3 region is CASSQRLNYNEQFF. In DNA, the CDR3 is TGTGCCAGCAGCCAACGACTAAATTACAATGAGCAGTTCTTC.

The rearrangement joins TRBV12-3 or TRBV12-4 to TRBJ2-3; D gene uncertain. V was clipped by 6 bases and J by 4 bases, with 5 bases between them. This CDR3 spans 11 amino acids. The CDR3 DNA is TGTGCCAGCAGGACGGCAGATACGCAGTATTTT. Its translation is CASRTADTQYF.

V usage is TRBV9 and J usage is TRBJ2-5; 10 nucleotides align to TRBD1. The ends lost 0 bases at V and 4 bases at J; junction bases unmatched: 6. The CDR3 totals 16 residues. Germline V gene lookup returns CDR1 SGDLS and CDR2 YYNGEE. CDR3 residues: CASSVEGTGVAETQYF. DNA of the CDR3: TGTGCCAGCAGCGTAGAGGGGACAGGGGTCGCAGAGACCCAGTACTTC. Full variable domain (missing parts from reference TRBV9 and TRBJ2-5): DSGVTQTPKHLITATGQRVTLRCSPRSGDLSVYWYQQSLDQGLQFLIQYYNGEERAKGNILERFSAQQFPDLHSELNLSSLELGDSALYFCASSVEGTGVAETQYFGPGTRLLVL.

The J gene is TRBJ1-5, the V gene TRBV7-2; the match to TRBD1 covers 9 bases. The CDR3 extends over 15 amino acids. The trim removed 3 bases at V and 5 bases at J, leaving 5 bases unmatched. CDR1 is SGHTA and CDR2 is FQGNSA in the germline V gene. CDR3: CASSFSGQGYQPQHF. The CDR3 nucleotides read TGTGCCAGCAGCTTCTCGGGACAGGGCTATCAGCCCCAGCATTTT.

This clone was picked up one time. This chain joins TRBV18 and TRBJ2-7; D gene uncertain. Trimming stripped 2 bases from V and 3 bases from J, with 8 bases between. The CDR3 has 13 residues. The germline V gene has CDR1 KGHSH and CDR2 LQKENI. The CDR3 sequence: CASSPRQDYEQYF. The CDR3 DNA is TGTGCCAGCTCACCAAGGCAGGACTACGAGCAGTACTTC.

The V call is TRBV6-5, the J call TRBJ2-1; a weak D match, TRBD1 (6 bases). There are 11 residues in the CDR3. Trimming shortened V by 6 bases and J by 10 bases, and 10 bases separated the two germline ends. CDR1 is MNHEY, CDR2 SVGAGI, per germline. CDR3 in amino acids: CASRTQGEQFF. The CDR3 coding sequence is TGTGCCAGCAGGACACAGGGCGAGCAGTTCTTC.

The V gene is TRBV5-6, the J gene TRBJ1-4, with 7 bases aligning to TRBD1. Germline V gene data show CDR1 as SGHDT and CDR2 as YYEEEE. The ends lost 3 bases at V and 8 bases at J; junction bases unmatched: 10. This CDR3 has 15 residues. The CDR3 is CASSYNRGAREKLFF. CDR3 sequence (DNA): TGTGCCAGCAGCTATAACAGGGGTGCTCGCGAAAAACTGTTTTTT. Full variable domain (missing parts from reference TRBV5-6 and TRBJ1-4): DAGVTQSPTHLIKTRGQQVTLRCSPKSGHDTVSWYQQALGQGPQFIFQYYEEEERQRGNFPDRFSGHQFPNYSSELNVNALLLGDSALYLCASSYNRGAREKLFFGSGTQLSVL.

The genes are TRBV4-3 and TRBJ2-1; a weak D match, TRBD2 (5 bases). V dropped 4 bases and J dropped 13 bases, with 14 bases sitting between them. The CDR3 extends over 12 amino acids. Germline V gene sequence: CDR1 LGHNA, CDR2 YSLEER. CDR3 protein: CASSPPGSAQFF. Here the CDR3 DNA reads TGCGCCAGCAGCCCCCCGGGGTCCGCTCAGTTCTTC.

The chain joins TRBV5-1 to TRBJ1-4, with D possibly being TRBD1 (6 bases). CDR1 is SGHRS and CDR2 is YFSETQ in the germline V gene. The CDR3 spans 17 residues. V was pared by 4 bases and J by 0 bases, with 16 bases between. The DNA of the CDR3 is TGCGCCAGCAGCCAAACTGGGGGGCACGCAACTAATGAAAAACTGTTTTTT. This gives the protein CASSQTGGHATNEKLFF.

The chain has TRBV7-2 and TRBJ2-3, with 12 bases that match TRBD2. Germline assignment: CDR1 SGHTA and CDR2 FQGNSA. After removal of 5 bases from V and 2 bases from J, the junction contained 5 bases not matched to a gene. The CDR3 has 16 amino acids. As DNA, the CDR3 is TGTGCCAGCAGCACCCGACTAGCGGGGGACACAGATACGCAGTATTTT. Its protein product is CASSTRLAGDTDTQYF.

The chain employs TRBV7-8 and TRBJ1-2; D possibly corresponds to TRBD1 (6 bases). Germline CDR1 is SGHVS and CDR2 is FQNEAQ. Trimming pared 5 bases from V and 8 bases from J, leaving 15 bases between. There are 13 residues in the CDR3. The CDR3: CASSELQGVGYTF. For the CDR3, the DNA is TGTGCCAGCAGCGAGTTACAGGGCGTCGGCTACACCTTC. Using reference TRBV7-8 and TRBJ1-2 for the parts outside the CDR3, the full variable domain is GAGVSQSPRYKVAKRGQDVALRCDPISGHVSLFWYQQALGQGPEFLTYFQNEAQLDKSGLPSDRFFAERPEGSVSTLKIQRTQQEDSAVYLCASSELQGVGYTFGSGTRLTVV.

The rearrangement joins TRBV5-1 to TRBJ1-5; weak D call: TRBD1 (6 bases). There are 14 residues in the CDR3. Per germline, CDR1 SGHRS and CDR2 YFSETQ. Trimming pared 0 bases from V and 7 bases from J, leaving 11 bases between. CDR3 nucleotides: TGCGCCAGCAGCTTGGAGGGGGGCCAACAGCCCCAGCATTTT. Residues: CASSLEGGQQPQHF.

This chain joins TRBV12-3 or TRBV12-4 and TRBJ1-2, with D perhaps matching TRBD1 (5 bases). With 10 bases removed from V and 6 bases from J, the gap between germline ends came to 9 bases. The CDR3 has 10 residues. The CDR3 nucleotides read TGTGCCACCCAGGGAGATGGCTACACCTTC. Encoded protein: CATQGDGYTF.

The chain is built from TRBV15 and TRBJ1-3; D not certain. V lost 0 bases, J lost 4 bases, and 7 bases lay in between. The CDR3 has 14 residues. Germline V gene data show CDR1 as LNHNV and CDR2 as YYDKDF (reference sequence). CDR3 sequence (DNA): TGTGCCACCAGCAGAGATTCTGGCGGAAACACCATATATTTT. Translated, it gives CATSRDSGGNTIYF.

The chain links TRBV21-1 to TRBJ1-2; TRBD1, the table's D call, was not compared with the DNA. TRBV21-1 is described as a pseudogene. This CDR3 comprises 14 residues. The CDR3, as DNA: TGTGCCAGCAGCAAAGCTGGCAGGCTCTCTGGCTACACCTTC. This sequence encodes CASSKAGRLSGYTF.

The V and J genes are TRBV6-1 and TRBJ1-5; D is undetermined. CDR3 length: 11 residues. V was trimmed by 3 bases and J by 7 bases, leaving 4 bases between them. The germline CDR1 and CDR2 sequences are MNHNS and SASEGT. This CDR3 is CASSETQPQHF. In DNA form, the CDR3 reads TGTGCCAGCAGTGAGACGCAGCCCCAGCATTTT.

Regarding this clone: Different DNA sequences within this sample yield the same CDR3. The J gene is TRBJ1-1, the V gene TRBV5-1; D remains ambiguous. The CDR3 is made up of 13 amino acids. Germline assignment: CDR1 SGHRS and CDR2 YFSETQ. The ends were cut back, 0 bases at V and 0 bases at J, with 3 bases in the middle. The CDR3 sequence is CASSLAVNTEAFF. CDR3 sequence (DNA): TGCGCCAGCAGCTTGGCAGTGAACACTGAAGCTTTCTTT.

This clone was seen a few times. The chain combines TRBV11-2 with TRBJ1-6; TRBD1 aligns across 7 bases. The germline CDR1 and CDR2 sequences are SGHAT and FQNNGV. The CDR3 extends over 15 amino acids. The junction had 10 bases not matched to a gene; V was cut back by 8 bases and J by 6 bases. CDR3 amino acids: CASASLRDSNSPLHF. The CDR3 nucleotides read TGTGCCAGCGCCAGCCTCCGGGACAGTAATTCACCCCTCCACTTT.

This clone was counted once. The chain carries TRBV7-3 and TRBJ1-2; 8 bases are a match to TRBD1. The CDR3 consists of 13 residues. Per the germline V gene, CDR1 is SGHTA and CDR2 is FQGTGA. The V gene end was trimmed by 4 bases and the J gene end by 8 bases; junction bases not matched to a gene: 6. The CDR3 DNA reads TGTGCCAGCAGCTCACAGGGGGGACTCGGCTACACCTTC. Protein: CASSSQGGLGYTF. The variable domain in full, completed from reference TRBV7-3 and TRBJ1-2, reads GAGVSQTPSNKVTEKGKYVELRCDPISGHTALYWYRQSLGQGPEFLIYFQGTGAADDSGLPNDRFFAVRPEGSVSTLKIQRTERGDSAVYLCASSSQGGLGYTFGSGTRLTVV.

The rearrangement uses TRBV3-1 (or the pseudogene TRBV3-2) and TRBJ1-6; D gene unclear. The CDR3 extends over 15 amino acids. Deletions cut 0 bases from V and 9 bases from J, with 12 bases between. Germline V gene lookup returns CDR1 LGHDT and CDR2 YNNKEL (reference sequence). DNA of the CDR3: TGTGCCAGCAGCCAAGAATCAAGATTGGGTTCACCCCTCCACTTT. It translates to CASSQESRLGSPLHF.

This clone has a handful of counts. The genes are TRBV2 and TRBJ1-5; the match to TRBD1 covers 8 bases. The CDR3 spans 15 residues. Per germline, CDR1 SNHLY and CDR2 FYNNEI. Unmatched junction bases numbered 8, after V lost 6 bases and J lost 4 bases. In nucleotides, the CDR3 is TGTGCCAGCAGCGAGGACAGGGCAAAAAATCAGCCCCAGCATTTT. It translates to CASSEDRAKNQPQHF.